This record concerns one T cell receptor beta chain sequence. Its antigen is still unknown. This entry comes from a study of cytomegalovirus exposure and HLA in healthy donors. Study-wide background: Tens of millions of unique TCR sequences came from HLA-typed donors in an early release. Membership in the Caucasian-associated ancestry cluster was found for around 81% of almost 400 genotyped donors. Study-level points and caveats: The authors later found most CMV-associated TCR beta chains appeared HLA-restricted.

Looked up from germline, CDR1 is SGHAT and CDR2 is FQNNGV. The CDR3 sequence is 13 residues long. Primers for the PCR totalled 60 Vbeta and 13 Jbeta. Using immunoSEQ multiplex PCR, the repertoire was profiled, and TCRdb retains in-frame clones only, with some absent. Recorded here are about 96,000 clones; the top ten clones represent roughly 3%. Material: PBMCs. The TCR originated in a woman between 25 and 40 years old in good health and CMV-seronegative. The chain couples TRBV11-2 to TRBJ2-5; TRBD2 agrees at 7 bases. With the DNA end fitting TRBJ2-7 better, the J assignment may be wrong. The DNA of the CDR3 is TGTGCCAGCACCAGGACTAGTAGACCCGAGCAGTACTTC. It specifies CASTRTSRPEQYF.